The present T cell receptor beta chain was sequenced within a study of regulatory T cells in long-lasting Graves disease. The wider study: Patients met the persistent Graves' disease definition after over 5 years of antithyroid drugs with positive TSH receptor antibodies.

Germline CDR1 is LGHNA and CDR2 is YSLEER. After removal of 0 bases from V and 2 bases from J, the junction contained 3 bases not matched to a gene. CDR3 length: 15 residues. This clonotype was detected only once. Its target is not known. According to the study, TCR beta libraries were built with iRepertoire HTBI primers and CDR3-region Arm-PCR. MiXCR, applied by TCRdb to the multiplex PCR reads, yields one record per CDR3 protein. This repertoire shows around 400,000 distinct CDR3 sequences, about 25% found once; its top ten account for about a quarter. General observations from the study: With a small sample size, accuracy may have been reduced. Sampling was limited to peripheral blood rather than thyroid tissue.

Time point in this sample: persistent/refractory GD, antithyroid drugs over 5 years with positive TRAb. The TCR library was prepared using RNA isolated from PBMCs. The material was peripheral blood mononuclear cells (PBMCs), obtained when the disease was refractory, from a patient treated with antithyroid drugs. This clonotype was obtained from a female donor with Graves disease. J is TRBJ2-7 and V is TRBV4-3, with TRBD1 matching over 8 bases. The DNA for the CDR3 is TGCGCCAGCAGCCAAGAGAGCAGGGGGCCCTACGAGCAGTACTTC. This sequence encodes CASSQESRGPYEQYF.